The T cell receptor (beta chain) under discussion was sequenced for a study of blood T cell repertoires in COVID-19. Germline loops: CDR1 PRHDT, CDR2 FYEKMQ (reference sequence). Trimming left V 0 bases short and J 1 base short, with 9 bases between. The CDR3 extends over 15 amino acids. Original methodology: Amplification from reference gene primers served as the basis for estimated nucleated cell counts. Profiling relied on immunoSEQ multiplex PCR, and the TCRdb table lists in-frame clones only, not all of them. V, J and clone size reflect that table, while D and trimming were determined from the DNA. The sample contains around 60,000 clones, more than 80% of which appear only once.

The chain combines TRBV13 with TRBJ1-2; no definite D call. Sequences were obtained from peripheral blood. This receptor was identified in a woman aged 80 or over with active COVID-19. The CDR3 here is CASSLGRQNNYGYTF. CDR3 nucleotides: TGTGCCAGCAGCTTAGGGAGGCAGAATAACTATGGCTACACCTTC.